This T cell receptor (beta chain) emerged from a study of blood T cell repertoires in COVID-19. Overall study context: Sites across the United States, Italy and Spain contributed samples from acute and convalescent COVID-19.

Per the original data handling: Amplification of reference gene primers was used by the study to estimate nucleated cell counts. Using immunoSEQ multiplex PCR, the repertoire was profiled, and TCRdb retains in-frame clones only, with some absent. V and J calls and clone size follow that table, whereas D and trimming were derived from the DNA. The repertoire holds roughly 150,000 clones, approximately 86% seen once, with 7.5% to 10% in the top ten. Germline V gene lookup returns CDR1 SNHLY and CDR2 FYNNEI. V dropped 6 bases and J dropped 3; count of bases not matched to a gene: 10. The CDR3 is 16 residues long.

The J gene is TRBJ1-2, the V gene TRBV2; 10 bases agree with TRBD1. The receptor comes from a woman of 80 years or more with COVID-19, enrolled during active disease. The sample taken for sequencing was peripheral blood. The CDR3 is CASSHPPGQGYYGYTF. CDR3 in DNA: TGTGCCAGCAGCCACCCCCCGGGACAGGGGTACTATGGCTACACCTTC. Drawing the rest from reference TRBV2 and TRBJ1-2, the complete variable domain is EPEVTQTPSHQVTQMGQEVILRCVPISNHLYFYWYRQILGQKVEFLVSFYNNEISEKSEIFDDQFSVERPDGSNFTLKIRSTKLEDSAMYFCASSHPPGQGYYGYTFGSGTRLTVV.